This T cell receptor beta chain was found in a study of T cell repertoires in cytomegalovirus infection. As for the study in general: It was the public TCR beta signatures that indicated both CMV infection and matching HLA type. Broader study findings: Carriers of CMV and the relevant HLA type were discriminated by public TCR beta frequency. CMV-specific TCR beta clonotypes restricted by HLA-C dominated the ex vivo response.

In this sample, this clonotype turned up many times. Antigen unknown. TCRdb used MiXCR to reprocess the reads, holding one entry per CDR3 protein. This table has a few hundred thousand distinct CDR3 sequences, 15% to 20% appearing once. This CDR3 contains 15 residues. CDR1 is SGHVS and CDR2 is FQNEAQ in the germline V gene. V dropped 4 bases and J dropped 1; count of bases not matched to a gene: 2. The TCR was taken from a human donor in good health (CMV status not recorded). Some clones in this sample may be carry-over from other donors' samples. Specimen: PBMCs. The chain employs TRBV7-8 and TRBJ2-3; 10 bases are shared with TRBD2. CDR3 region: CASSSLAGGTDTQYF. In nucleotides, the CDR3 is TGTGCCAGCAGCTCGCTAGCGGGGGGCACAGATACGCAGTATTTT.